This is a list of T cell receptor beta chains from one sample in a study of liver allograft versus peripheral blood T cells. TCRdb itself ran the reads through MiXCR, one entry per CDR3 protein. Of some 10,000 distinct CDR3 sequences listed, roughly 18% were seen once; the top ten hold approximately 1.2%. Receptors originate from a human patient who had a liver transplant. Some T cells may be transferred from the graft donor. The CDR3 runs from the conserved cysteine through the conserved F or W. Fields, in order: V gene, clone size, J gene, D gene, CDR3 DNA, CDR3 protein. D genes are given only for firm matches. Only part of the rows carry a size: once, few, many, or a class if the clone is expanded.

v_gene: TRBV6-1; abundance: -; j_gene: TRBJ1-4; d_gene: TRBD1; CDR3nt: TGTGCCAGCAGGGCAGGGTCAGGGGGTGCAAAACTGTTTTTT; CDR3aa: CASRAGSGGAKLFF
v_gene: TRBV6-5; abundance: -; j_gene: TRBJ2-7; d_gene: -; CDR3nt: TGTGCCAGCGGTTCTCCGTTTGGGGAGCAGTACTTC; CDR3aa: CASGSPFGEQYF
v_gene: TRBV7-9; abundance: -; j_gene: TRBJ1-2; d_gene: TRBD1; CDR3nt: TGTGCCAGCAGCTTACAGGGGGTGGGTGGATATGGCTACACCTTC; CDR3aa: CASSLQGVGGYGYTF
v_gene: TRBV27; abundance: -; j_gene: TRBJ1-2; d_gene: -; CDR3nt: TGTGCCAGCAGCCTAGGGGGGGATCGCCTCTATGGCTACACCTTC; CDR3aa: CASSLGGDRLYGYTF
v_gene: TRBV6-6; abundance: medium-sized; j_gene: TRBJ1-5; d_gene: -; CDR3nt: TGTGCCAGCAATAGGGCAGACTTTCAGCCCCAGCATTTT; CDR3aa: CASNRADFQPQHF
v_gene: TRBV15; abundance: medium-sized; j_gene: TRBJ1-1; d_gene: TRBD1; CDR3nt: TGTGCCACCAGCAGAGTCCCGGGACAGGGGGAAGCTTTCTTT; CDR3aa: CATSRVPGQGEAFF
v_gene: TRBV7-2; abundance: medium-sized; j_gene: TRBJ1-1; d_gene: -; CDR3nt: TGTGCCAGCAGCTTCGATAACCCGAGGGCTTTCTTT; CDR3aa: CASSFDNPRAFF
v_gene: TRBV18; abundance: medium-sized; j_gene: TRBJ2-1; d_gene: -; CDR3nt: TGTGCCAGCTCACCCCCTCCGGGCCCCGAGCAGTTCTTC; CDR3aa: CASSPPPGPEQFF
v_gene: TRBV19; abundance: -; j_gene: TRBJ2-7; d_gene: TRBD1; CDR3nt: TGTGCCAGTCGTCGGGACAGGAGTTACGAGCAGTACTTC; CDR3aa: CASRRDRSYEQYF
v_gene: TRBV12-3/TRBV12-4; abundance: -; j_gene: TRBJ1-1; d_gene: -; CDR3nt: TGTGCCAGCAGCCGGGGGGGTGGAGCTTTCTTT; CDR3aa: CASSRGGGAFF
v_gene: TRBV18; abundance: -; j_gene: TRBJ2-7; d_gene: -; CDR3nt: TGTGCCAGCTCACCGGTTGGCAGCTCCTACGAGCAGTACTTC; CDR3aa: CASSPVGSSYEQYF
v_gene: TRBV19; abundance: medium-sized; j_gene: TRBJ1-2; d_gene: TRBD1; CDR3nt: TGTGCCAGTAGTAGGGCCCGAGGGACAGGGTATGGCTACACCTTC; CDR3aa: CASSRARGTGYGYTF
v_gene: TRBV7-9; abundance: few; j_gene: TRBJ1-2; d_gene: TRBD1; CDR3nt: TGTGCCAGCAGCCGGGACAGAAGCCTTTATGGCTACACCTTC; CDR3aa: CASSRDRSLYGYTF
v_gene: TRBV19; abundance: medium-sized; j_gene: TRBJ1-2; d_gene: -; CDR3nt: TGTGCCAGTAGTAGCAGCGGATCTAACTATGGCTACACCTTC; CDR3aa: CASSSSGSNYGYTF
v_gene: TRBV12-5; abundance: few; j_gene: TRBJ2-7; d_gene: -; CDR3nt: TGTGCTAGTGGCCCCGACGGCTACTACGAGCAGTACTTC; CDR3aa: CASGPDGYYEQYF
v_gene: TRBV24-1; abundance: many; j_gene: TRBJ2-1; d_gene: -; CDR3nt: TGTGCCACCAGTTCCCCGGGTTACAGTGAGCAGTTCTTC; CDR3aa: CATSSPGYSEQFF
v_gene: TRBV6-1; abundance: -; j_gene: TRBJ1-2; d_gene: TRBD1; CDR3nt: TGTGTCAGCGCCCTAGGACAGGGTGTCTCCGGCTACACCTTC; CDR3aa: CVSALGQGVSGYTF
v_gene: TRBV6-5; abundance: medium-sized; j_gene: TRBJ1-6; d_gene: -; CDR3nt: TGTGCCAGCAGTTACACACCCATAGGGGGAACAGGTTCACCCCTCCACTTT; CDR3aa: CASSYTPIGGTGSPLHF
v_gene: TRBV15; abundance: -; j_gene: TRBJ2-7; d_gene: TRBD1; CDR3nt: TGTGCCACCAGCAGAGCTCCCAGACAGGGGGCCTACGAGCAGTACTTC; CDR3aa: CATSRAPRQGAYEQYF
v_gene: TRBV19; abundance: medium-sized; j_gene: TRBJ1-6; d_gene: -; CDR3nt: TGTGCCAGTAGTATTCAGGGAGATTCACCCCTCCACTTT; CDR3aa: CASSIQGDSPLHF
v_gene: TRBV19; abundance: medium-sized; j_gene: TRBJ1-2; d_gene: -; CDR3nt: TGTGCCAGTACCCGCCGCGGACAGAACTATGGCTACACCTTC; CDR3aa: CASTRRGQNYGYTF
v_gene: TRBV6-1; abundance: -; j_gene: TRBJ2-7; d_gene: TRBD1; CDR3nt: TGTGCCAGCAGAACCGGACAGGGCCACGAGCATTACTTC; CDR3aa: CASRTGQGHEHYF
v_gene: TRBV7-9; abundance: -; j_gene: TRBJ1-2; d_gene: -; CDR3nt: TGTGCCAGCAGCTCCCAGGGGACTTACTATGGCTACACCTTC; CDR3aa: CASSSQGTYYGYTF
v_gene: TRBV27; abundance: medium-sized; j_gene: TRBJ1-2; d_gene: -; CDR3nt: TGTGCCAGCAGGAAGGAGGATGGCTACACCTTC; CDR3aa: CASRKEDGYTF
v_gene: TRBV2; abundance: -; j_gene: TRBJ1-1; d_gene: TRBD1; CDR3nt: TGTGCCAGAAAACAGGGGCCCCAGGTGAACACTGAAGCTTTCTTT; CDR3aa: CARKQGPQVNTEAFF
v_gene: TRBV18; abundance: medium-sized; j_gene: TRBJ1-2; d_gene: TRBD1; CDR3nt: TGTGCCAGCTCGCCCTCAACGGGACAGGGGAAGGGCTACACCTTC; CDR3aa: CASSPSTGQGKGYTF
v_gene: TRBV10-3; abundance: few; j_gene: TRBJ1-2; d_gene: -; CDR3nt: TGTGCCAGCAGTTACGGGCTTAACTATGACTACACCTTC; CDR3aa: CASSYGLNYDYTF
v_gene: TRBV6-1; abundance: medium-sized; j_gene: TRBJ2-1; d_gene: -; CDR3nt: TGTGCCAGCAGTCTCCCCACTGGGAGGAATGAGCAGTTCTTC; CDR3aa: CASSLPTGRNEQFF
v_gene: TRBV18; abundance: many; j_gene: TRBJ1-5; d_gene: -; CDR3nt: TGTGCCAGCTCATCCGAAATTAATCAGCCCCAGCATTTT; CDR3aa: CASSSEINQPQHF
v_gene: TRBV7-9; abundance: -; j_gene: TRBJ1-5; d_gene: -; CDR3nt: TGTGCCAGCAGCTTAGGATTAAATCAGCCCCAGCATTTT; CDR3aa: CASSLGLNQPQHF
v_gene: TRBV19; abundance: medium-sized; j_gene: TRBJ1-2; d_gene: -; CDR3nt: TGTGCCAGTAGTATCATAGACAGCCATGGCTACACCTTC; CDR3aa: CASSIIDSHGYTF
v_gene: TRBV28; abundance: -; j_gene: TRBJ1-3; d_gene: -; CDR3nt: TGTGCCAGCAGTTTAACAGCCAGAGTTGGAAACACCATATATTTT; CDR3aa: CASSLTARVGNTIYF
v_gene: TRBV6-6; abundance: medium-sized; j_gene: TRBJ1-2; d_gene: -; CDR3nt: TGTGCCAGCAGTAGCCCGGTCCGGGACACTTCCTATGGCTACACCTTC; CDR3aa: CASSSPVRDTSYGYTF
v_gene: TRBV5-4; abundance: few; j_gene: TRBJ1-4; d_gene: -; CDR3nt: TGTGCCAGCAGCTTGCAAGGGAATGAAAAACTGTTTTTT; CDR3aa: CASSLQGNEKLFF
v_gene: TRBV9; abundance: -; j_gene: TRBJ1-3; d_gene: -; CDR3nt: TGTGCCAGCAGCTCCCTTGGGGGAGCTGGAAACACCATATATTTT; CDR3aa: CASSSLGGAGNTIYF
v_gene: TRBV2; abundance: -; j_gene: TRBJ1-1; d_gene: -; CDR3nt: TGTGCCAGCAACGGGGCCCAAGGGACTGAAGCTTTCTTT; CDR3aa: CASNGAQGTEAFF
v_gene: TRBV12-3/TRBV12-4; abundance: -; j_gene: TRBJ1-2; d_gene: TRBD1; CDR3nt: TGTGCCAGCAGTTTAGCCCGGACAGGGGGCGGCTACACCTTC; CDR3aa: CASSLARTGGGYTF
v_gene: TRBV6-1; abundance: medium-sized; j_gene: TRBJ2-7; d_gene: -; CDR3nt: TGTGCCAGCAGTCCCGCCTACAGTGACGAGCAGTACTTC; CDR3aa: CASSPAYSDEQYF
v_gene: TRBV6-6; abundance: medium-sized; j_gene: TRBJ1-2; d_gene: -; CDR3nt: TGTGCCAGCAGTTACTCAACAGGGCGGAACTATGGCTACACCTTC; CDR3aa: CASSYSTGRNYGYTF
v_gene: TRBV5-4; abundance: -; j_gene: TRBJ2-3; d_gene: -; CDR3nt: TGTGCCAGCAGCTTGTTTACCGGCACAGATACGCAGTATTTT; CDR3aa: CASSLFTGTDTQYF
v_gene: TRBV11-2; abundance: -; j_gene: TRBJ1-1; d_gene: TRBD1; CDR3nt: TGTGCCAGCAGCCCCCGACAGGGTAGCCGCAATGAAGCTTTCTTT; CDR3aa: CASSPRQGSRNEAFF
v_gene: TRBV19; abundance: many; j_gene: TRBJ2-3; d_gene: -; CDR3nt: TGTGCCAGTAGTCTCCAACCCCGGGGAAGCACAGATACGCAGTATTTT; CDR3aa: CASSLQPRGSTDTQYF
v_gene: TRBV5-4; abundance: medium-sized; j_gene: TRBJ1-1; d_gene: -; CDR3nt: TGTGCCAGCAGCTTGGTGGACCCGGGAGCCACTGAAGCTTTCTTT; CDR3aa: CASSLVDPGATEAFF
v_gene: TRBV6-2/TRBV6-3; abundance: medium-sized; j_gene: TRBJ1-1; d_gene: TRBD1; CDR3nt: TGTGCCAGCAGTTACTACGGGACAGCGACTGAAGCTTTCTTT; CDR3aa: CASSYYGTATEAFF
v_gene: TRBV6-5; abundance: medium-sized; j_gene: TRBJ1-1; d_gene: -; CDR3nt: TGTGCCAGCAGGGGCAGGGTGGCACTTGAAGCTTTCTTT; CDR3aa: CASRGRVALEAFF
v_gene: TRBV19; abundance: medium-sized; j_gene: TRBJ1-1; d_gene: -; CDR3nt: TGTGCCAGTAGTATACGGGGAATCACTGAAGCTTTCTTT; CDR3aa: CASSIRGITEAFF
v_gene: TRBV20-1; abundance: -; j_gene: TRBJ1-1; d_gene: -; CDR3nt: TGCAGTGCTGGAGATCATGCGGACACTGAAGCTTTCTTT; CDR3aa: CSAGDHADTEAFF
v_gene: TRBV6-6; abundance: medium-sized; j_gene: TRBJ1-6; d_gene: -; CDR3nt: TGTGCCAGCAGTTATTCCGCCCGGCGCCTCCACTTT; CDR3aa: CASSYSARRLHF
v_gene: TRBV20-1; abundance: -; j_gene: TRBJ1-1; d_gene: TRBD1; CDR3nt: TGCAGTGCATCGGGACAGTTCATGAACACTGAAGCTTTCTTT; CDR3aa: CSASGQFMNTEAFF
v_gene: TRBV29-1; abundance: medium-sized; j_gene: TRBJ1-1; d_gene: -; CDR3nt: TGCAGCGCCTATCTGGGCGGTGAAGCTTTCTTT; CDR3aa: CSAYLGGEAFF
v_gene: TRBV20-1; abundance: few; j_gene: TRBJ1-2; d_gene: TRBD1; CDR3nt: TGCAGTGCTAGACAGGGGGCAAACTATGGCTACACCTTC; CDR3aa: CSARQGANYGYTF